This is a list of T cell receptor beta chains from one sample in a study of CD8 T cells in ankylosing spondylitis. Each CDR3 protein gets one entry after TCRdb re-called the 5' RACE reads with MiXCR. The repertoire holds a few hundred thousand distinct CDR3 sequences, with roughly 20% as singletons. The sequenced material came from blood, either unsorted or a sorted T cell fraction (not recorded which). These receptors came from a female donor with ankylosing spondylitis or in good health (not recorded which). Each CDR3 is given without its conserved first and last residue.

CDR3aa: ASKALAVNEQF
v_gene: TRBV12-3/TRBV12-4

CDR3aa: ASSYRDRHINEQY
v_gene: TRBV6-2/TRBV6-3

CDR3aa: ASRGRDQPQH
v_gene: TRBV6-6

CDR3aa: SAQSPGQTDTQY
v_gene: TRBV20-1

CDR3aa: ASSLSSSGYNEQF
v_gene: TRBV12-3/TRBV12-4

CDR3aa: SASPTVDTQY
v_gene: TRBV20-1

CDR3aa: ASSSQGRVIDGYT
v_gene: TRBV12-3/TRBV12-4

CDR3aa: ASTTGQLPNYGYT
v_gene: TRBV12-3/TRBV12-4

CDR3aa: ASSSPGLDSSYEQY
v_gene: TRBV6-5

CDR3aa: ASSPAGGPRDTQY
v_gene: TRBV28

CDR3aa: ASSLASVKEQF
v_gene: TRBV5-1

CDR3aa: ASSLRSGRGADTQY
v_gene: TRBV7-2

CDR3aa: SARVLLAVSGQF
v_gene: TRBV20-1

CDR3aa: ASSRARGTAQQF
v_gene: TRBV6-1

CDR3aa: ASSPETGTGELF
v_gene: TRBV7-6

CDR3aa: ASSLEAGHSSYNEQF
v_gene: TRBV12-3/TRBV12-4

CDR3aa: ASSPRTTSTDTQY
v_gene: TRBV27

CDR3aa: ASSFDAASYEQY
v_gene: TRBV3-1

CDR3aa: ATSRDRAGSTDTQY
v_gene: TRBV15

CDR3aa: ASSQFSGSETQY
v_gene: TRBV3-1

CDR3aa: ASSGMDEQY
v_gene: TRBV10-3

CDR3aa: ASSLNLGGGPSYNEQF
v_gene: TRBV11-2

CDR3aa: ASSLSGSNNEQF
v_gene: TRBV7-2

CDR3aa: ASSDSGTGNTEAF
v_gene: TRBV6-4

CDR3aa: ASSAGARHQPQH
v_gene: TRBV12-3/TRBV12-4